This T cell receptor (beta chain) emerged from a study of blood T cell repertoires in COVID-19. Across the study: Italy, Spain and the United States were the sources of the convalescent and acute COVID-19 samples. PBMCs, B-cell-depleted T cells, or T cells provided the cDNA or gDNA that made up the material.

Seattle's cohort entered during active infection and was followed longitudinally. V dropped 5 bases and J dropped 5 bases, with 10 bases sitting between them. Germline assignment: CDR1 SGHTA and CDR2 FQGTGA. The CDR3 is 13 residues long. In the original analysis: Reference gene primer amplification gave nucleated cell count estimates. Generated by immunoSEQ multiplex PCR, the TCRdb table keeps only in-frame clones and is missing some. The DNA gave D and trimming, while V, J and clone size come from that table. This sample yields a few hundred thousand clones, of which 91% are seen a single time; roughly 2.7% belongs to the top ten.

This clonotype originated in a person in their late teens or twenties with COVID-19, enrolled during active disease. V is TRBV7-3 and J is TRBJ1-5; possibly TRBD1 for D (5 bases). Sequences were obtained from peripheral blood. The CDR3 region has the DNA TGTGCCAGCAGCCCGGACAACTATCAGCCCCAGCATTTT. Encoded protein: CASSPDNYQPQHF.